What follows is one T cell receptor beta chain and its context. No antigen is known for it. This entry belongs to a study of T cell therapy after organ transplantation. Described time point: 20-29 weeks after completion of therapy. Generated by immunoSEQ multiplex PCR, the TCRdb table keeps only in-frame clones and is missing some. The repertoire holds around 19,000 clones, with about four fifths as singletons. The sequence derives from a human patient who had received a solid organ transplant and had CMV disease. Some T cells may be the graft donor's. The source was CD8+ T cells from blood, collected after autologous CMV-specific T cell therapy.

Here the CDR3 DNA reads TGTGCCAGCAGTTTAACGGGGTTCGGAATGAACACTGAAGCTTTCTTT. Translation gives CASSLTGFGMNTEAFF. This chain joins TRBV28 and TRBJ1-1; no clear D gene. From germline, CDR1 is MDHEN and CDR2 SYDVKM. The CDR3 has 16 residues. Trimming stripped 2 bases from V and 0 bases from J, with 13 bases between.